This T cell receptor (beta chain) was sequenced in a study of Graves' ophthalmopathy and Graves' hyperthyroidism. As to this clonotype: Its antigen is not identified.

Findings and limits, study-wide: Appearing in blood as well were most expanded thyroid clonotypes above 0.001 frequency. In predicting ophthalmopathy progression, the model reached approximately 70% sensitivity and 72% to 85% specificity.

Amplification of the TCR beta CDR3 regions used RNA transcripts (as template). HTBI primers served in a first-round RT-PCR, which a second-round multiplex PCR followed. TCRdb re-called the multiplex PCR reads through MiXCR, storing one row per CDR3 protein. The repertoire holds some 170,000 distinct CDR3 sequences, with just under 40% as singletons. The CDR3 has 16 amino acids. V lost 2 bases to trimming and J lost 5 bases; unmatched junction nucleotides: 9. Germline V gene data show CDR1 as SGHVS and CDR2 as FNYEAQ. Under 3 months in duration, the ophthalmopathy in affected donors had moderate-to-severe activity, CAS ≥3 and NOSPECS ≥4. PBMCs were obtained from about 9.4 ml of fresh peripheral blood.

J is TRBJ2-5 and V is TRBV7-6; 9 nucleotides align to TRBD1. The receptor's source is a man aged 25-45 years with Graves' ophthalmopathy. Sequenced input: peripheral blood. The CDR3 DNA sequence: TGTGCCAGCAGCTTACTCGGGACAGGGTATAGGGAGACCCAGTACTTC. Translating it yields CASSLLGTGYRETQYF.